These T cell receptor beta chains were read from a single sample in a study of T cells after yellow fever vaccination. TCRdb ran MiXCR on the 5' RACE reads and lists one entry per CDR3 protein. The table has a few hundred thousand distinct CDR3 sequences, 11% seen once; the top ten hold roughly 18%. The sequencing here drew on PBMCs, taken on the day of the first yellow fever vaccination. The origin of the receptors is a man between 18 and 29 years old who received the YFV17D yellow fever vaccine. The CDR3 runs from the conserved cysteine through the conserved F or W. A D gene is named only where the DNA matches it firmly. Clone size appears in some rows only: once, few, many, or a class for an expanded clone.

>17|TRBV3-1|TRBJ2-1|few|TRBD1
TGTGCCAGCAGCCCGTGGGCCGGGACAGGGGGCGAAGGTGAGCAGTTCTTC
CASSPWAGTGGEGEQFF
>16|TRBV5-6|TRBJ2-5|NA|NA
TGTGCCAGCAGCTTGGACAGCTTATCACGATCTGGGACCCAGTACTTC
CASSLDSLSRSGTQYF
>14|TRBV2|TRBJ2-1|few|NA
TGTGCCAGCAGCGACGGAACTGATTACAATGAGCAGTTCTTC
CASSDGTDYNEQFF
>14|TRBV4-3|TRBJ2-2|many|NA
TGCGCCAGCAGCCAGCAGTTTAGTTCCGGGGAGCTGTTTTTT
CASSQQFSSGELFF
>15|TRBV7-9|TRBJ2-5|NA|NA
TGTGCCAGCAGCGCGACGGGTACCGTCCAAGAGACCCAGTACTTC
CASSATGTVQETQYF
>14|TRBV5-1|TRBJ2-5|few|NA
TGCGCCAGCAGGTCCGGAGCGAACGAAGAGACCCAGTACTTC
CASRSGANEETQYF
>17|TRBV5-1|TRBJ2-3|many|TRBD2
TGCGCCAGCAGCTTTACTACGGGGGGGCCGATCAAAGATACGCAGTATTTT
CASSFTTGGPIKDTQYF
>14|TRBV5-1|TRBJ2-3|NA|NA
TGCGCCAGCAGCACCGGAACAGCCACAGATACGCAGTATTTT
CASSTGTATDTQYF
>18|TRBV6-5|TRBJ2-2|few|TRBD1
TGTGCCAGCAGTTACTCGGGGCAGGGGGCGCGTAGAGGCGGGGAGCTGTTTTTT
CASSYSGQGARRGGELFF
>18|TRBV6-5|TRBJ1-3|NA|NA
TGTGCCAGCAGTTACTCGATACCCGTCACCAACTCTGGAAACACCATATATTTT
CASSYSIPVTNSGNTIYF
>14|TRBV4-1|TRBJ2-5|NA|NA
TGCGCCAGCAGCCATCTGGGGGTACGGGAGACCCAGTACTTC
CASSHLGVRETQYF
>15|TRBV7-2|TRBJ1-5|many|NA
TGTGCCAGCAGCTTAGCGGCCGTTTACAATCAGCCCCAGCATTTT
CASSLAAVYNQPQHF
>15|TRBV6-2/TRBV6-3|TRBJ2-1|few|TRBD2
TGTGCCAGCACCACCGGGAGGGCCCCTGACAATGAGCAGTTCTTC
CASTTGRAPDNEQFF
>15|TRBV11-2|TRBJ2-1|NA|TRBD1
TGTGCCAGCAGCCAAACTACAGGGGGCGGGAATGAGCAGTTCTTC
CASSQTTGGGNEQFF
>14|TRBV6-5|TRBJ2-1|few|NA
TGTGCCAGCAGTTACTTTCTACAGCACAATGAGCAGTTCTTC
CASSYFLQHNEQFF
>14|TRBV20-1|TRBJ2-2|NA|NA
TGCAGTGCCGCCCGACTAGTCTACACCGGGGAGCTGTTTTTT
CSAARLVYTGELFF
>15|TRBV9|TRBJ2-3|many|TRBD2
TGTGCCAGCAGCCCCCAGCGGGGGGGCACAGATACGCAGTATTTT
CASSPQRGGTDTQYF
>11|TRBV7-9|TRBJ2-7|NA|NA
TGTGCCAGCAGCTTTGGCCGTGAGCAGTACTTC
CASSFGREQYF
>16|TRBV12-3/TRBV12-4|TRBJ2-1|few|TRBD1
TGTGCCAGCAGTATCTACAGGGGGCGAGGATACAATGAGCAGTTCTTC
CASSIYRGRGYNEQFF
>16|TRBV12-5|TRBJ2-7|NA|TRBD2
TGTGCTAGTGCCCTAACTAGCGGGGGACTCTCCTACGAGCAGTACTTC
CASALTSGGLSYEQYF
>14|TRBV9|TRBJ1-5|NA|TRBD1
TGTGCCAGCAGCGGGGACAGGAGCAATCAGCCCCAGCATTTT
CASSGDRSNQPQHF
>15|TRBV5-1|TRBJ1-5|many|NA
TGCGCCAGCAGCTTGGGGGTTGGTAGCAATCAGCCCCAGCATTTT
CASSLGVGSNQPQHF
>14|TRBV7-2|TRBJ1-1|few|TRBD1
TGTGCCAGCAGAAACCGACAGGGGAACACTGAAGCTTTCTTT
CASRNRQGNTEAFF
>15|TRBV6-5|TRBJ1-4|NA|NA
TGTGCCAGCAGTTACGCGCCAGAGGACGCGGGAAAACTGTTTTTT
CASSYAPEDAGKLFF
>11|TRBV20-1|TRBJ1-4|NA|NA
TGCAGTGCTAGAGGGGAAGAAAAACTGTTTTTT
CSARGEEKLFF
>16|TRBV4-1|TRBJ1-2|few|NA
TGCGCCAGCAGCCAAGCCCCCTCCGTGGGCAACTATGGCTACACCTTC
CASSQAPSVGNYGYTF
>13|TRBV5-4|TRBJ1-2|few|NA
TGTGCCAGCAGCTTTCTTGGGAGGGGAGGCTACACCTTC
CASSFLGRGGYTF
>12|TRBV5-5|TRBJ2-7|NA|NA
TGTGCCAGCAGCAAAGACAGATACGAGCAGTACTTC
CASSKDRYEQYF
>15|TRBV11-2|TRBJ2-2|NA|NA
TGTGCCAGCAGCTCGAGACAGGGAGGAACCGGGGAGCTGTTTTTT
CASSSRQGGTGELFF
>15|TRBV20-1|TRBJ2-1|NA|NA
TGCAGTGCTAGTCCCTTAAGGGGCTCCTACAATGAGCAGTTCTTC
CSASPLRGSYNEQFF
>14|TRBV11-2|TRBJ2-3|NA|NA
TGTGCCAGCAGCCCGGGGGCGAACTCAGATACGCAGTATTTT
CASSPGANSDTQYF
>15|TRBV28|TRBJ1-1|NA|NA
TGTGCCAGCAGTCATCAGGGACGGATGAACACTGAAGCTTTCTTT
CASSHQGRMNTEAFF
>15|TRBV12-3/TRBV12-4|TRBJ2-2|many|NA
TGTGCCAGCAGCCCCGGGACGGGTGACACCGGGGAGCTGTTTTTT
CASSPGTGDTGELFF
>17|TRBV27|TRBJ1-4|NA|TRBD1
TGTGCCAGCAGTTACCGGGACAGCGACTTCGGGAATGAAAAACTGTTTTTT
CASSYRDSDFGNEKLFF
>16|TRBV20-1|TRBJ2-5|few|TRBD2
TGCAGTGCTAGAGATCTAGGACTAGCGGGGGGTGAGACCCAGTACTTC
CSARDLGLAGGETQYF
>15|TRBV4-2|TRBJ2-3|few|NA
TGTGCCAGCAGCCAAGACAGGGGGGCCCTAGATACGCAGTATTTT
CASSQDRGALDTQYF
>19|TRBV11-1|TRBJ2-2|few|TRBD1
TGTGCCAGCAACCGACCCACAGGGGCGAAGGACGCGAACACCGGGGAGCTGTTTTTT
CASNRPTGAKDANTGELFF
>17|TRBV4-3|TRBJ2-3|NA|NA
TGCGCCAGCAGCCTGGTCCCGGGACTTAGAAGCACAGATACGCAGTATTTT
CASSLVPGLRSTDTQYF
>14|TRBV6-5|TRBJ2-3|few|NA
TGTGCCAGCAGTTACCCGACTAGCAGGGGTACGCAGTATTTT
CASSYPTSRGTQYF
>15|TRBV6-1|TRBJ2-7|few|NA
TGTGCCAGCAGTCGGGACGGGGGAAGCTCCTACGAGCAGTACTTC
CASSRDGGSSYEQYF
>15|TRBV19|TRBJ2-1|few|TRBD1
TGTGCCAGCACAGGAACAGGGGGCCCCTACAATGAGCAGTTCTTC
CASTGTGGPYNEQFF
>14|TRBV15|TRBJ1-2|NA|TRBD1
TGTGCCACCAGCCAAATATCAGGGGGCGCTGGCTACACCTTC
CATSQISGGAGYTF
>14|TRBV24-1|TRBJ2-5|NA|NA
TGTGCCACCAGTGAAGGACAGTACCAAGAGACCCAGTACTTC
CATSEGQYQETQYF